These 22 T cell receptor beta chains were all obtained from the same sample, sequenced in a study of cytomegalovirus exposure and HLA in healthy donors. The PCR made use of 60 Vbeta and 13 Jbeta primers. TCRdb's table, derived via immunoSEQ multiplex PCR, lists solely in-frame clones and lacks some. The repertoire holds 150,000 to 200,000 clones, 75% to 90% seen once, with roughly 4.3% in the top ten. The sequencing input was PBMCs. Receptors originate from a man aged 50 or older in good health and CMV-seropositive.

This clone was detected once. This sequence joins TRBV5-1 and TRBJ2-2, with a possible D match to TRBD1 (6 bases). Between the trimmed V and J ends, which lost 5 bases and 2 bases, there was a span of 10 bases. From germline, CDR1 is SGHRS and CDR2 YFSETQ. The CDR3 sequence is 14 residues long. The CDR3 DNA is TGCGCCAGCAGTCAGGGGCTCAACACCGGGGAGCTGTTTTTT. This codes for CASSQGLNTGELFF.

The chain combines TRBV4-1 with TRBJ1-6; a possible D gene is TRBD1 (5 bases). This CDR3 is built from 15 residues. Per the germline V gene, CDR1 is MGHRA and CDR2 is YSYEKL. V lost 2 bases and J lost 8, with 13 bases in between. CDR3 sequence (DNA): TGCGCCAGCAGCCAATTCAGGGAAGGATATTCACCCCTCCACTTT. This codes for CASSQFREGYSPLHF.

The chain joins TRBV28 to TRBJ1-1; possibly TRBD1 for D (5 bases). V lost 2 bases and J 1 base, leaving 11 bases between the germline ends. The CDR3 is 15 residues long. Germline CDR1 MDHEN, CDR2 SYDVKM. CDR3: CASSLRGNRNTEAFF. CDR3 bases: TGTGCCAGCAGTTTACGGGGGAATCGGAACACTGAAGCTTTCTTT.

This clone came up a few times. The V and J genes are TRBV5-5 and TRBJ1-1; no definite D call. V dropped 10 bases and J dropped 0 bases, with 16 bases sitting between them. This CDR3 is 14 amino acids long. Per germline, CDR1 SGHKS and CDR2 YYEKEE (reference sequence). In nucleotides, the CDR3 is TGTGCCCATAGTACGAGGCGATTGAACACTGAAGCTTTCTTT. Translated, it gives CAHSTRRLNTEAFF.

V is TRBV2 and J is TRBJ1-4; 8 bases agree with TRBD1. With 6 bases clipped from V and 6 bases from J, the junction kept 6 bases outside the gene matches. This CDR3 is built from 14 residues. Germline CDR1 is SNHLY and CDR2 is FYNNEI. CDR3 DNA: TGTGCCAGCAGCGGACAGGGAGAGGATGAAAAACTGTTTTTT. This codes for CASSGQGEDEKLFF.

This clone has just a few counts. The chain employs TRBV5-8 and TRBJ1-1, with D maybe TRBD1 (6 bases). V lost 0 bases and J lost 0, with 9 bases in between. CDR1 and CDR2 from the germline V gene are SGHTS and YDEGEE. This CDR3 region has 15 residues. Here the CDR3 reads CASSLAGQLNTEAFF. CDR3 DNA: TGTGCCAGCAGCTTGGCCGGACAGTTGAACACTGAAGCTTTCTTT.

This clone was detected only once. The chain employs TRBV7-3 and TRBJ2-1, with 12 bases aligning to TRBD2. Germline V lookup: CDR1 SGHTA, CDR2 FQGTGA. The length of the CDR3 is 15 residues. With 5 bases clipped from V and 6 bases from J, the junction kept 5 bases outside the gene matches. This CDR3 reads CASSPRLAGVNEQFF. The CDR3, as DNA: TGTGCCAGCAGCCCCCGACTAGCGGGAGTCAATGAGCAGTTCTTC.

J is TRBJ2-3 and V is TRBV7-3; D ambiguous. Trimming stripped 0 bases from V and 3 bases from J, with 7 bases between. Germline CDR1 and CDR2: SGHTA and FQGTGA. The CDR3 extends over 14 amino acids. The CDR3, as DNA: TGTGCCAGCAGCTTAACGAGTGCGACAGATACGCAGTATTTT. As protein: CASSLTSATDTQYF. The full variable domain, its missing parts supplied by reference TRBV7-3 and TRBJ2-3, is GAGVSQTPSNKVTEKGKYVELRCDPISGHTALYWYRQSLGQGPEFLIYFQGTGAADDSGLPNDRFFAVRPEGSVSTLKIQRTERGDSAVYLCASSLTSATDTQYFGPGTRLTVL.

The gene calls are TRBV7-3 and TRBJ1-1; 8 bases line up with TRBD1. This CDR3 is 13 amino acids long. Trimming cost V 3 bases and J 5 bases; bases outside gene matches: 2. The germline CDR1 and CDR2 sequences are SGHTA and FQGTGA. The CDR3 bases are TGTGCCAGCAGCTTCAGGGGGCGGACTGAAGCTTTCTTT. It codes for CASSFRGRTEAFF.

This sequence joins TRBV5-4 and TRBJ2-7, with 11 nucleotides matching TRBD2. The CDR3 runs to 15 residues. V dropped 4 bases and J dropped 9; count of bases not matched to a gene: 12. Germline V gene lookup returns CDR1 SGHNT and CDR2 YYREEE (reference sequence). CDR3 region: CASSETSGKPSGQYF. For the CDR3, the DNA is TGTGCCAGCAGCGAGACTAGCGGGAAACCGTCCGGGCAGTACTTC.

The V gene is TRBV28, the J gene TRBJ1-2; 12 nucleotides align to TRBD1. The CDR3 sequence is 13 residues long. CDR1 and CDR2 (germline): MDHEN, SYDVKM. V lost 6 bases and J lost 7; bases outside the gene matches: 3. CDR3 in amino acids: CASRGQGAIGYTF. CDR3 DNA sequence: TGTGCCAGCAGGGGACAGGGGGCAATTGGCTACACCTTC.

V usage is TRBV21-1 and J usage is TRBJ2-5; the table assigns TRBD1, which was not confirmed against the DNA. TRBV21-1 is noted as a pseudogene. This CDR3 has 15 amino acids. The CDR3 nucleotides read TGTGCCAGCAGCAAAAAAGGGGACAGGCAAGAGACCCAGTACTTC. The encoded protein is CASSKKGDRQETQYF.

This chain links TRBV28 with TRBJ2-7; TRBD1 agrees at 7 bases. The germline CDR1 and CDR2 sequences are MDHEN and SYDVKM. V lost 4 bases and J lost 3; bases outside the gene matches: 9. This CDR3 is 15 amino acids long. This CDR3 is CASSSPGQVNYEQYF. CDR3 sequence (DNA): TGTGCCAGCAGTTCCCCCGGACAGGTCAACTACGAGCAGTACTTC.

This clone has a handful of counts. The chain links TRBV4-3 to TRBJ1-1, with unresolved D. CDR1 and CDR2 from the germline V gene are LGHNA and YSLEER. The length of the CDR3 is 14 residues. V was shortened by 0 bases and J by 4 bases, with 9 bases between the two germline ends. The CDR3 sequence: CASSQDIGGTEAFF. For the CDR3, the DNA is TGCGCCAGCAGCCAAGACATCGGAGGCACTGAAGCTTTCTTT.

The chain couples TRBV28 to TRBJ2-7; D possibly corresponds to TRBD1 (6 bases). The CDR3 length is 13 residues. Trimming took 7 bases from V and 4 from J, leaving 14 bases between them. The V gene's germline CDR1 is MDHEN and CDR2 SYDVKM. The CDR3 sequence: CASISGARYEQYF. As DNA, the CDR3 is TGTGCCAGCATCTCAGGGGCCCGATACGAGCAGTACTTC.

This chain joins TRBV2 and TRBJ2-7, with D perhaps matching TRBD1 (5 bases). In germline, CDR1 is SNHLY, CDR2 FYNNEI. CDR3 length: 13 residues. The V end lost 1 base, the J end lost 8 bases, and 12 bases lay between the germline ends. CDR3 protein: CASSEVARAKQYF. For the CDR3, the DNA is TGTGCCAGCAGTGAAGTGGCCAGGGCCAAGCAGTACTTC.

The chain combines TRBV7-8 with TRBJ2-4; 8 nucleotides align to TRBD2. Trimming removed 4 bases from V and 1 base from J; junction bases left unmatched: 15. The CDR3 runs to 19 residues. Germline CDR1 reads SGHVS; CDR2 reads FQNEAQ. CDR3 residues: CASSSRGTGGVRAKNIQYF. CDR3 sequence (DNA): TGTGCCAGCAGCTCAAGGGGGACGGGGGGGGTGAGGGCCAAAAACATTCAGTACTTC.

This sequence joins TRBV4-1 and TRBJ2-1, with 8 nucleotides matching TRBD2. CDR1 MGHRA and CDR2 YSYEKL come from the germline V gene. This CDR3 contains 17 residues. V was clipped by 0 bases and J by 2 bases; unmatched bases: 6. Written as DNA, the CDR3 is TGCGCCAGCAGCCAAGATCACTCAGCGGGGGCCTACAATGAGCAGTTCTTC. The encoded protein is CASSQDHSAGAYNEQFF.

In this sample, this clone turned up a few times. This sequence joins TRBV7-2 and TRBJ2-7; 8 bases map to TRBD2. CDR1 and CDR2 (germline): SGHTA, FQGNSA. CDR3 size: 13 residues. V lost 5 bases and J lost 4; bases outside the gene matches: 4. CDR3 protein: CASSPSGRYEQYF. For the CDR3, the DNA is TGTGCCAGCAGCCCAAGCGGGAGATACGAGCAGTACTTC.

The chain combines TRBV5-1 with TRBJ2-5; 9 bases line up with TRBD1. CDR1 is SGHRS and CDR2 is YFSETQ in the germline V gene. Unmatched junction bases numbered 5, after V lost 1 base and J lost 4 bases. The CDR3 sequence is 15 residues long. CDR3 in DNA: TGCGCCAGCAGCTTGAGACAGGGGGTTTTAGAGACCCAGTACTTC. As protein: CASSLRQGVLETQYF. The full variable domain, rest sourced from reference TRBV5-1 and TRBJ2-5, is KAGVTQTPRYLIKTRGQQVTLSCSPISGHRSVSWYQQTPGQGLQFLFEYFSETQRNKGNFPGRFSGRQFSNSRSEMNVSTLELGDSALYLCASSLRQGVLETQYFGPGTRLLVL.

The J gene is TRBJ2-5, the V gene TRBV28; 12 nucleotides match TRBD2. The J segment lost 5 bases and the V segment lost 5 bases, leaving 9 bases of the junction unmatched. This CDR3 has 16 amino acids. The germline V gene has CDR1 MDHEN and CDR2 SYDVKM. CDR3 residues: CASSPSTSGRGETQYF. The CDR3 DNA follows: TGTGCCAGCAGTCCGTCGACTAGCGGGAGAGGCGAGACCCAGTACTTC.

DNA of the CDR3: TGTGCCAGCAGCCCGACAGGAGGAGAAAAACTGTTTTTT. Translation: CASSPTGGEKLFF. The chain links TRBV7-9 to TRBJ1-4; tentative D call: TRBD1 (6 bases). The germline gives CDR1 SEHNR, CDR2 FQNEAQ (reference sequence). The CDR3 has 13 amino acids. V was clipped by 5 bases and J by 8 bases, with 12 bases between them.